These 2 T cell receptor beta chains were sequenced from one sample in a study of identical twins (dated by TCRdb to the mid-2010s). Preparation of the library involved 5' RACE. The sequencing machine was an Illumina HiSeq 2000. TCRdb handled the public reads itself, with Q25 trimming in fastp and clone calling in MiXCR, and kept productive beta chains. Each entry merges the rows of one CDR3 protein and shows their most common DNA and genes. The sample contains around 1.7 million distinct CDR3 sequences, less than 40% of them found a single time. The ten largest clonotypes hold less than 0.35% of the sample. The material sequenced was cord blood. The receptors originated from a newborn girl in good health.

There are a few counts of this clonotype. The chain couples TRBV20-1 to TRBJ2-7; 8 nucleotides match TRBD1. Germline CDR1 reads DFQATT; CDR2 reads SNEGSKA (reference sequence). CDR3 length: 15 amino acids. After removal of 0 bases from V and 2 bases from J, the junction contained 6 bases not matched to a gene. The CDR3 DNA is TGCAGTGCTAGAGACCTACAGGGGGGTGCCTACGAGCAGTACTTC. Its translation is CSARDLQGGAYEQYF.

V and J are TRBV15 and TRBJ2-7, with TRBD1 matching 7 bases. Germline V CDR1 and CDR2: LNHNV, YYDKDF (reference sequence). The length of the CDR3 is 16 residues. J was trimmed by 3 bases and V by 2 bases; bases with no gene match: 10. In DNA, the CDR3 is TGTGCCACCAGCAGATCCGACAGGGTGAAAATCTACGAGCAGTACTTC. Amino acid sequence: CATSRSDRVKIYEQYF.